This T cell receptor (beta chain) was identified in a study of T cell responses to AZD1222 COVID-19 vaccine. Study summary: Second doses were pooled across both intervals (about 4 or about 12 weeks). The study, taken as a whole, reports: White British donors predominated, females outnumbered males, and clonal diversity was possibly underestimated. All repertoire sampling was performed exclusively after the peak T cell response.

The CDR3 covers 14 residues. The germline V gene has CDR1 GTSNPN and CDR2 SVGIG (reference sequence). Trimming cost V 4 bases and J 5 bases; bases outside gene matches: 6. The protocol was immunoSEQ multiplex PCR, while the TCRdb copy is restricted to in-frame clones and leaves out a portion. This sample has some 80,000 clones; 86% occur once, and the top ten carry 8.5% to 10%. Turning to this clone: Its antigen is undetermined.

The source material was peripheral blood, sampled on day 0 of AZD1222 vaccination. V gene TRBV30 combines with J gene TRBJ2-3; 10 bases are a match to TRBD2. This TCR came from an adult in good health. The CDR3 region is CAWIIAGGGDTQYF. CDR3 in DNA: TGTGCCTGGATAATAGCGGGGGGTGGAGATACGCAGTATTTT.